Below, 27 T cell receptor beta chains from the same sample are listed, as sequenced in a study of blood T cells in healthy people across ages (dated by TCRdb to between 2014 and 2017). The library was built by means of 5' RACE. For sequencing, an Illumina HiSeq 2500 was employed. The second PCR ran for about 7 to 11 cycles and used a J-beta primer mix along with a sample-barcoded 5' primer. TCRdb reran the public reads through fastp at Q25 and MiXCR, keeping productive beta chains. For every CDR3 protein sequence, its rows merge into one entry that carries the most common genes and DNA. The sample profile shows 500,000 to 550,000 distinct CDR3 sequences; more than 20% of them were found once. Roughly 9% of the sample lies in the top ten. The same data also went into a second study, on T cells of mothers and their children.

Sequencing was done on a sample of blood. The receptors shown here come from a boy between 10 and 17 years old in good health.

This clonotype appeared a single time. The gene calls are TRBV9 and TRBJ1-2; 7 nucleotides align to TRBD1. CDR1 and CDR2 from the germline V gene are SGDLS and YYNGEE. J was trimmed by 5 bases and V by 0 bases; bases with no gene match: 7. This CDR3 spans 15 amino acids. The CDR3 region has the DNA TGTGCCAGCAGCGTAGGGACAGGAGGATATTATGGCTACACCTTC. This sequence encodes CASSVGTGGYYGYTF.

The V call is TRBV4-3, the J call TRBJ2-1; TRBD2 matches at 9 bases. Matching the DNA end better, TRBJ2-5 makes the J call doubtful. The CDR3 spans 16 residues. Germline-derived CDR1 and CDR2 are LGHNA and YSLEER. This chain's CDR3 is CASSPIFAGGTETQYF. The CDR3 DNA reads as TGCGCCAGCAGCCCAATCTTTGCGGGAGGGACTGAGACCCAGTACTTC.

The table lists this clonotype with a few counts. The chain is built from TRBV19 and TRBJ2-1; unclear D gene. In germline, CDR1 is LNHDA, CDR2 SQIVND (reference sequence). The germline V and J ends were trimmed by 7 bases and 8 bases, with 12 bases remaining between them. The CDR3 spans 12 residues. The CDR3, as DNA: TGTGCCAGTAACCCCGGTGGGCATGAGCAGTTCTTC. It yields the protein CASNPGGHEQFF.

This clonotype was picked up a small number of times. This chain links TRBV20-1 with TRBJ2-5, with D unclear. Near its end, the DNA agrees better with TRBJ2-1, so the J call may be wrong. The germline CDR1 and CDR2 sequences are DFQATT and SNEGSKA (reference sequence). The length of the CDR3 is 12 residues. For the CDR3, the DNA is TGCAGTGCTCACCGCGATGGCAATGAGCAGTTCTTC. Translated, it gives CSAHRDGNEQFF.

This clonotype has only a few counts. The V gene is TRBV4-3, the J gene TRBJ2-2; 7 bases line up with TRBD1. CDR1 and CDR2 (germline): LGHNA, YSLEER. The V gene end was trimmed by 5 bases and the J gene end by 3 bases; junction bases not matched to a gene: 9. There are 16 residues in the CDR3. The CDR3 nucleotides are TGCGCCAGCAGCGATACAGGGGTAAGCTACACCGGGGAGCTGTTTTTT. Translating it yields CASSDTGVSYTGELFF.

This clonotype was counted a few times. The genes are TRBV7-3 and TRBJ1-1, with D maybe TRBD1 (5 bases). The V end lost 2 bases, the J end lost 6 bases, and 13 bases lay between the germline ends. CDR3 length: 14 amino acids. Per germline, CDR1 SGHTA and CDR2 FQGTGA. DNA for the CDR3: TGTGCCAGCAGCTTATCCGCCCGGGGGGCTGAAGCTTTCTTT. Residues: CASSLSARGAEAFF.

The sample holds a few counts of this clonotype. This chain connects TRBV6-1 to TRBJ2-5; 7 bases match TRBD1. The J call is uncertain, as TRBJ2-1 better fits the DNA end. This CDR3 is 19 amino acids long. Germline V gene data show CDR1 as MNHNS and CDR2 as SASEGT. Written as DNA, the CDR3 is TGTGCCAGCAGTGAAGCGCTGTTAGTTCGGGACAGCAATTCCAATGAGCAGTTCTTC. It is translated as CASSEALLVRDSNSNEQFF.

This sequence joins TRBV12-3 or TRBV12-4 and TRBJ2-1, with a tentative D call TRBD1 (5 bases). This CDR3 region has 15 residues. Deletions cut 6 bases from V and 6 bases from J, with 18 bases between. The CDR3 DNA reads TGTGCCAGCAGCCGCTGGGTGGGCAGGGTCAATGAGCAGTTCTTC. Amino acids: CASSRWVGRVNEQFF.

Written as DNA, the CDR3 is TGTGCCAGCAGTTGGGCGACATCCTACGAGCAGTACTTC. Encoded protein: CASSWATSYEQYF. The chain employs TRBV12-3 or TRBV12-4 and TRBJ2-7, with D hard to call. CDR3 length equals 13 residues. V lost 4 bases to trimming and J lost 1 base, with 8 bases between them.

This clonotype has more than one count but fewer than ten. The rearrangement joins TRBV28 to TRBJ2-3, with a tentative D call TRBD2 (7 bases). Looked up from germline, CDR1 is MDHEN and CDR2 is SYDVKM. The CDR3 totals 14 residues. Trimming cost V 6 bases and J 5 bases, with 15 bases left between them. CDR3: CASRGGQVGDTQYF. The CDR3 nucleotides are TGTGCCAGCAGGGGGGGGCAGGTGGGAGATACGCAGTATTTT.

This rearrangement joins TRBV10-3 to TRBJ1-2, with 7 nucleotides matching TRBD1. CDR3 length: 15 residues. The V gene's germline CDR1 is ENHRY and CDR2 SYGVKD. Trimming removed 1 base from V and 4 bases from J; junction bases left unmatched: 6. Here the CDR3 reads CAISEYRQGVYGYTF. The CDR3 DNA reads as TGTGCCATCAGTGAGTACAGACAGGGTGTCTATGGCTACACCTTC.

There are a few counts of this clonotype. The chain has TRBV28 and TRBJ2-5; no reliable D call. Trimming took 3 bases from V and 0 from J, leaving 2 bases between them. The CDR3 is 12 residues long. Germline V gene sequence: CDR1 MDHEN, CDR2 SYDVKM. DNA of the CDR3: TGTGCCAGCAGTTTCTACCAAGAGACCCAGTACTTC. Translated, it gives CASSFYQETQYF.

The genes are TRBV6-2 or TRBV6-3 and TRBJ2-5; unclear D gene. TRBJ2-1 explains the end of the DNA better; the J call may be wrong. CDR3 length: 15 residues. The germline V gene has CDR1 MNHEY and CDR2 SVGEGT. The CDR3 spells CASSPGPINMDEQFF. CDR3 in DNA: TGTGCCAGCAGTCCCGGTCCCATAAATATGGATGAGCAGTTCTTC.

The table lists this clonotype with a few counts. The J gene is TRBJ2-7, the V gene TRBV7-2, with TRBD2 matching over 8 bases. This CDR3 contains 14 residues. The germline CDR1 and CDR2 sequences are SGHTA and FQGNSA. V gave up 2 bases and J gave up 5 bases; unmatched junction bases: 5. The CDR3 loop is CASSLTGLVDEQYF. Written as DNA, the CDR3 is TGTGCCAGCAGCTTAACGGGACTAGTCGACGAGCAGTACTTC.

The gene calls are TRBV19 and TRBJ2-3; 7 bases fit TRBD1. After removal of 7 bases from V and 2 bases from J, the junction contained 6 bases not matched to a gene. This CDR3 region has 14 residues. Germline loops: CDR1 LNHDA, CDR2 SQIVND (reference sequence). The DNA for the CDR3 is TGTGCCAGTACTCCGGGACAGCACACAGATACGCAGTATTTT. Translated, it gives CASTPGQHTDTQYF.

This chain links TRBV7-9 with TRBJ2-7; 9 nucleotides agree with TRBD2. This CDR3 region has 14 residues. Germline CDR1 and CDR2: SEHNR and FQNEAQ (reference sequence). V dropped 3 bases and J dropped 3; count of bases not matched to a gene: 3. The CDR3 here is CASSFASGIYEQYF. The CDR3 coding sequence is TGTGCCAGCAGCTTTGCTAGCGGGATCTACGAGCAGTACTTC.

This clonotype was detected only a few times. The chain employs TRBV12-3 or TRBV12-4 and TRBJ2-1; D unresolved. The DNA end favors TRBJ2-5, so the J call may be wrong. The CDR3 has 13 amino acids. This CDR3 reads CASRDTVNKTQYF. CDR3 in DNA: TGTGCCAGCAGGGATACAGTCAATAAGACCCAGTACTTC.

This clonotype came up a few times. The chain carries TRBV20-1 and TRBJ2-5; 8 bases line up with TRBD1. TRBJ2-7 matches the DNA end more closely, so the J call is doubtful. This CDR3 has 14 residues. The germline CDR1 and CDR2 sequences are DFQATT and SNEGSKA (reference sequence). CDR3 loop: CSARPRTGRYEQYF. As DNA, the CDR3 is TGCAGTGCTAGACCGAGGACAGGGAGATACGAGCAGTACTTC.

The CDR3 spells CASSGNWFTEAFF. In nucleotides, the CDR3 is TGTGCCAGCAGCGGGAATTGGTTCACTGAAGCTTTCTTT. This chain links TRBV7-2 with TRBJ1-1; D is undetermined. This CDR3 comprises 13 residues. V lost 5 bases, J lost 4 bases, and 11 bases lay in between. The germline V gene encodes CDR1 SGHTA and CDR2 FQGNSA.

The chain carries TRBV6-1 and TRBJ2-6, with 7 bases matching TRBD1. J was trimmed by 0 bases and V by 4 bases; bases with no gene match: 9. Looked up from germline, CDR1 is MNHNS and CDR2 is SASEGT. CDR3 length: 18 amino acids. CDR3 residues: CASSVRTGLNSGANVLTF. CDR3 nucleotide sequence: TGTGCCAGCAGTGTTAGGACAGGTCTCAACTCTGGGGCCAACGTCCTGACTTTC.

The V gene is TRBV7-2, the J gene TRBJ1-2, with D possibly matching TRBD1 (5 bases). The CDR3 loop spans 15 amino acids. V lost 5 bases, J lost 4 bases, and 17 bases lay in between. Germline V gene data show CDR1 as SGHTA and CDR2 as FQGNSA. The CDR3 nucleotides are TGTGCCAGCAGCCCCGGGGCCACCGTTTCCTATGGCTACACCTTC. Translated, it gives CASSPGATVSYGYTF.

This chain links TRBV14 with TRBJ2-5, with D hard to call. The better agreement between TRBJ2-1 and the DNA end casts doubt on the J call. The germline V gene encodes CDR1 SGHDN and CDR2 FVKESK. The CDR3 contains 12 residues. DNA for the CDR3: TGTGCCAGCAGCCAGTATACGGATGAGCAGTTCTTC. Translating it yields CASSQYTDEQFF.

A few counts support this clonotype. The rearrangement links TRBV4-3 to TRBJ2-7; TRBD1 agrees at 7 bases. The length of the CDR3 is 15 residues. Germline loops: CDR1 LGHNA, CDR2 YSLEER. With V trimmed by 4 bases and J by 3 bases, 9 bases remained unmatched. This chain's CDR3 is CASSPRTGDIYEQYF. The DNA for the CDR3 is TGCGCCAGCAGCCCCCGCACAGGGGACATCTACGAGCAGTACTTC.

This clonotype showed up just a few times. The chain uses TRBV27 and TRBJ2-1; D is undetermined. This CDR3 comprises 12 residues. Germline CDR1 is MNHEY and CDR2 is SMNVEV (reference sequence). Trimming removed 5 bases from V and 8 bases from J, with 10 bases in between. The chain's CDR3 is CASSGPFDEQFF. The CDR3 nucleotides are TGTGCCAGCAGTGGACCTTTCGATGAGCAGTTCTTC.

Note on this clonotype: With a much larger clone just one base away, this may be a read error. The rearrangement joins TRBV11-1 to TRBJ2-5, with D perhaps TRBD1 (6 bases). Per the germline V gene, CDR1 is SGHAT and CDR2 is FQDESV (reference sequence). V shed 5 bases and J shed 11 bases, with 21 bases lying between them. The CDR3 is made up of 14 amino acids. The CDR3 sequence is CASSPQGGHDQQYF. CDR3 nucleotide sequence: TGTGCCAGCAGCCCCCAAGGGGGACATGACCAGCAGTACTTC.

The CDR3 protein is CASSTDYGYTF. CDR3 nucleotide sequence: TGTGCCAGCAGCACAGACTATGGCTACACCTTC. V gene TRBV11-2 combines with J gene TRBJ1-2; D is ambiguous. The CDR3 has 11 amino acids. Germline loops: CDR1 SGHAT, CDR2 FQNNGV. V was clipped by 5 bases and J by 3 bases, with 4 bases between them.

This chain joins TRBV6-2 or TRBV6-3 and TRBJ1-1, with D tentatively TRBD1 (5 bases). Per germline, CDR1 MNHEY and CDR2 SVGEGT. Trimming pared 3 bases from V and 5 bases from J, leaving 16 bases between. The CDR3 is 15 residues long. The CDR3 sequence: CASSYRDSRGTEAFF. CDR3 DNA: TGTGCCAGCAGTTATAGGGACTCCAGAGGAACTGAAGCTTTCTTT.